Listed here are 26 T cell receptor beta chains from one sample, sequenced in a study of STAT5B mutations in CD4+ large granular lymphocyte leukemia. Data came from immunoSEQ multiplex PCR; TCRdb stores just in-frame clones and leaves some out. Found here are nearly 35,000 clones, about 76% of them singletons; the top ten hold around 2.1%. The source material was CD4+ T cells from blood buffy coats. The receptors stem from a human donor in good health.

The chain links TRBV7-8 to TRBJ2-1, with no clear D. The CDR3 spans 17 residues. Trimming cost V 1 base and J 4 bases, with 17 bases left between them. Germline V gene sequence: CDR1 SGHVS, CDR2 FQNEAQ. Here the CDR3 reads CASSLVGGPLKYNEQFF. The CDR3 bases are TGTGCCAGCAGCTTAGTTGGCGGCCCCCTTAAGTACAATGAGCAGTTCTTC.

The chain couples TRBV30 to TRBJ2-7; D possibly corresponds to TRBD2 (6 bases). Germline assignment: CDR1 GTSNPN and CDR2 SVGIG (reference sequence). V was clipped by 0 bases and J by 6 bases, with 6 bases between them. The CDR3 is made up of 11 amino acids. The DNA of the CDR3 is TGTGCCTGGAGTGTCGGGGGCGAGCAGTACTTC. This encodes CAWSVGGEQYF. Based on the CDR3 plus reference TRBV30 and TRBJ2-7, the full variable domain is SQTIHQWPATLVQPVGSPLSLECTVEGTSNPNLYWYRQAAGRGLQLLFYSVGIGQISSEVPQNLSASRPQDRQFILSSKKLLLSDSGFYLCAWSVGGEQYFGPGTRLTVT.

This clone was found a few times. The chain combines TRBV2 with TRBJ1-2; the match to TRBD1 covers 8 bases. Germline V lookup: CDR1 SNHLY, CDR2 FYNNEI. The CDR3 spans 13 residues. V dropped 5 bases and J dropped 7; count of bases not matched to a gene: 6. The CDR3 spells CASSMDRDSGYTF. In DNA, the CDR3 is TGTGCCAGCAGTATGGACAGGGACTCTGGCTACACCTTC. The entire variable domain, with the rest obtained from reference TRBV2 and TRBJ1-2, is as follows: EPEVTQTPSHQVTQMGQEVILRCVPISNHLYFYWYRQILGQKVEFLVSFYNNEISEKSEIFDDQFSVERPDGSNFTLKIRSTKLEDSAMYFCASSMDRDSGYTFGSGTRLTVV.

The chain combines TRBV2 with TRBJ2-2; 7 bases match TRBD1. Trimming removed 7 bases from V and 4 bases from J; junction bases left unmatched: 6. Germline loops: CDR1 SNHLY, CDR2 FYNNEI. CDR3 length: 14 amino acids. The CDR3 here is CASTETGLTGELFF. The CDR3 DNA reads as TGTGCCAGCACTGAGACAGGGCTCACCGGGGAGCTGTTTTTT.

This chain uses TRBV15 with TRBJ2-3; 8 positions match TRBD2. CDR3 length equals 18 residues. Germline CDR1 reads LNHNV; CDR2 reads YYDKDF (reference sequence). V trimming: 1 base; J trimming: 0 bases; junction bases outside the gene matches: 9. CDR3 nucleotides: TGTGCCACCAGCAGAGGTTTAGCGGGACTAAGGAGCACAGATACGCAGTATTTT. It codes for CATSRGLAGLRSTDTQYF.

This clone has more than one count but fewer than ten. The gene calls are TRBV30 and TRBJ1-1; TRBD1 is a possible D gene (5 bases). Trimming cost V 2 bases and J 4 bases, with 11 bases left between them. The CDR3 has 13 amino acids. Germline assignment: CDR1 GTSNPN and CDR2 SVGIG (reference sequence). The CDR3 sequence is CAWSPGRATEAFF. For the CDR3, the DNA is TGTGCCTGGAGTCCCGGCAGGGCCACTGAAGCTTTCTTT. The full variable domain, rest sourced from reference TRBV30 and TRBJ1-1, is SQTIHQWPATLVQPVGSPLSLECTVEGTSNPNLYWYRQAAGRGLQLLFYSVGIGQISSEVPQNLSASRPQDRQFILSSKKLLLSDSGFYLCAWSPGRATEAFFGQGTRLTVV.

The chain recombines TRBV2 with TRBJ1-1; TRBD1 agrees at 12 bases. The CDR3 length is 15 residues. V shed 7 bases and J 0 bases; nucleotides not matched to a gene: 3. Per germline, CDR1 SNHLY and CDR2 FYNNEI. CDR3 sequence (DNA): TGTGCCAGCACCGGGACAGGGGGCATGAACACTGAAGCTTTCTTT. It is translated as CASTGTGGMNTEAFF. The full variable domain, completed using reference TRBV2 and TRBJ1-1, is EPEVTQTPSHQVTQMGQEVILRCVPISNHLYFYWYRQILGQKVEFLVSFYNNEISEKSEIFDDQFSVERPDGSNFTLKIRSTKLEDSAMYFCASTGTGGMNTEAFFGQGTRLTVV.

This chain joins TRBV7-9 and TRBJ1-1; 7 positions match TRBD1. This CDR3 spans 16 amino acids. V trimming: 7 bases; J trimming: 0 bases; junction bases outside the gene matches: 11. CDR1 SEHNR and CDR2 FQNEAQ come from the germline V gene (reference sequence). The CDR3 is CASNSLGGRVNTEAFF. The CDR3 DNA sequence: TGTGCCAGCAATTCTTTAGGGGGCCGGGTGAACACTGAAGCTTTCTTT.

This clone was recorded once. V gene TRBV20-1 combines with J gene TRBJ2-7; 8 positions agree with TRBD1. Germline V lookup: CDR1 DFQATT, CDR2 SNEGSKA (reference sequence). CDR3 size: 11 residues. The trim removed 6 bases at V and 7 bases at J, leaving 5 bases unmatched. Written as DNA, the CDR3 is TGCAGTGCCAGGACAGGGTATGAGCAGTACTTC. It encodes CSARTGYEQYF.

The chain carries TRBV19 and TRBJ1-1; the match to TRBD1 covers 11 bases. The CDR3 covers 16 residues. J gave up 4 bases and V 5 bases, and 9 bases lay outside the gene matches. Looked up from germline, CDR1 is LNHDA and CDR2 is SQIVND (reference sequence). The CDR3 protein is CASSSRSGTGGTEAFF. CDR3 in DNA: TGTGCCAGTAGTTCTCGCTCCGGGACAGGGGGCACTGAAGCTTTCTTT.

This clone was observed a few times. This rearrangement joins TRBV5-4 to TRBJ1-2; D call uncertain. The CDR3 runs 12 residues. Trimming removed 4 bases from V and 5 bases from J, with 9 bases in between. Germline CDR1 SGHNT, CDR2 YYREEE (reference sequence). The CDR3 DNA reads as TGTGCCAGCAGCCCTGGACGGTATGGCTACACCTTC. Its protein product is CASSPGRYGYTF.

V is TRBV30 and J is TRBJ2-1; 7 bases are shared with TRBD2. Looked up from germline, CDR1 is GTSNPN and CDR2 is SVGIG (reference sequence). With V trimmed by 7 bases and J by 0 bases, 3 bases remained unmatched. The CDR3 has 13 amino acids. The CDR3, as DNA: TGTGCCTTGGGGGGGAGCTCCTACAATGAGCAGTTCTTC. This sequence encodes CALGGSSYNEQFF.

The rearrangement joins TRBV27 to TRBJ1-4, with D unclear. V was clipped by 9 bases and J by 8 bases, with 19 bases between them. The CDR3 totals 14 residues. Germline assignment: CDR1 MNHEY and CDR2 SMNVEV (reference sequence). DNA for the CDR3: TGTGCCAGTCGGGAACGGGCAGGTAGAGAAAAACTGTTTTTT. Amino acid sequence: CASRERAGREKLFF.

This chain connects TRBV12-5 to TRBJ1-1, with D perhaps matching TRBD1 (5 bases). The CDR3 has 17 amino acids. Germline-derived CDR1 and CDR2 are LGHNT and FRNRAP. V shed 4 bases and J shed 4 bases, with 22 bases lying between them. For the CDR3, the DNA is TGTGCTAGTGGTTACGCCTTACTCGAGACAGTCGTCACTGAAGCTTTCTTT. Residues: CASGYALLETVVTEAFF.

V is TRBV6-5 and J is TRBJ1-2, with 7 bases aligning to TRBD1. CDR3 length equals 12 residues. V gave up 9 bases and J gave up 8 bases; unmatched junction bases: 9. The germline V gene encodes CDR1 MNHEY and CDR2 SVGAGI. The CDR3 DNA reads as TGTGCCAGTCGACTCGGACAGGCAGGCTACACCTTC. Its translation: CASRLGQAGYTF.

This chain uses TRBV30 with TRBJ2-3, with D perhaps TRBD2 (6 bases). The length of the CDR3 is 14 residues. Germline assignment: CDR1 GTSNPN and CDR2 SVGIG (reference sequence). The V gene lost 4 bases and the J gene lost 5 bases, with 16 bases spanning the gap. For the CDR3, the DNA is TGTGCCTGGATCCCGGGACTCCCGGGAGATACGCAGTATTTT. Protein product: CAWIPGLPGDTQYF.

This chain joins TRBV4-1 and TRBJ2-3, with 14 bases matching TRBD2. The CDR3 is made up of 18 amino acids. Germline V gives CDR1 MGHRA, CDR2 YSYEKL. V was clipped by 0 bases and J by 3 bases; unmatched bases: 5. CDR3 bases: TGCGCCAGCAGCCAAGAGGGGGGACTAGCGGGGGATACAGATACGCAGTATTTT. This gives the protein CASSQEGGLAGDTDTQYF.

The chain uses TRBV2 and TRBJ1-4; possible D gene TRBD1, 6 bases. CDR3 size: 14 residues. Trimming pared 2 bases from V and 8 bases from J, leaving 12 bases between. Per germline, CDR1 SNHLY and CDR2 FYNNEI. For the CDR3, the DNA is TGTGCCAGCAGTGAAAACAGGGTGGACGAAAAACTGTTTTTT. Its translation: CASSENRVDEKLFF. Based on the CDR3 plus reference TRBV2 and TRBJ1-4, the full variable domain is EPEVTQTPSHQVTQMGQEVILRCVPISNHLYFYWYRQILGQKVEFLVSFYNNEISEKSEIFDDQFSVERPDGSNFTLKIRSTKLEDSAMYFCASSENRVDEKLFFGSGTQLSVL.

The chain combines TRBV5-8 with TRBJ2-1; 16 nucleotides match TRBD2. The CDR3 is 18 amino acids. With 4 bases clipped from V and 8 bases from J, the junction kept 12 bases outside the gene matches. From germline, CDR1 is SGHTS and CDR2 YDEGEE. The CDR3 bases are TGTGCCAGCAGCCGGTCACTGGGACTAGCGGGAGGGCCATATGAGCAGTTCTTC. Translation: CASSRSLGLAGGPYEQFF.

The chain combines TRBV30 with TRBJ2-7; D gene uncertain. This CDR3 has 13 residues. The ends were cut back, 0 bases at V and 3 bases at J, with 9 bases in the middle. Germline CDR1 GTSNPN, CDR2 SVGIG (reference sequence). CDR3 region: CAWSVDLNYEQYF. The CDR3 nucleotides are TGTGCCTGGAGTGTTGACCTTAACTACGAGCAGTACTTC.

The chain links TRBV18 to TRBJ2-1, with 14 bases identical to TRBD2. V was pared by 3 bases and J by 10 bases, with 2 bases of the junction left unmatched. Looked up from germline, CDR1 is KGHSH and CDR2 is LQKENI. The CDR3 is 14 residues long. The CDR3 nucleotides read TGTGCCAGCTCACCGGGACTAGCGGGAGACGAGCAGTTCTTC. This gives the protein CASSPGLAGDEQFF.

This clone was observed a single time. The J gene is TRBJ1-5, the V gene TRBV6-1; a possible D gene is TRBD1 (6 bases). The CDR3 totals 14 residues. V shed 7 bases and J shed 1 base, with 11 bases lying between them. CDR1 and CDR2 (germline): MNHNS, SASEGT. For the CDR3, the DNA is TGTGCCAGCAATGGGGGCCAGAGCAATCAGCCCCAGCATTTT. The encoded protein is CASNGGQSNQPQHF.

The J gene is TRBJ1-2, the V gene TRBV25-1; a weak D match, TRBD1 (5 bases). V lost 2 bases and J 5 bases, leaving 12 bases between the germline ends. Germline CDR1 and CDR2: MGHDK and SYGVNS. The CDR3 is 14 residues long. Here the CDR3 DNA reads TGTGCCAGCAGTGAACCAGGGCTGGAGTATGGCTACACCTTC. This encodes CASSEPGLEYGYTF.

The chain couples TRBV6-5 to TRBJ2-7, with TRBD2 matching over 15 bases. CDR3 length: 15 residues. Germline CDR1 MNHEY, CDR2 SVGAGI. V was pared by 7 bases and J by 6 bases, with 7 bases of the junction left unmatched. The CDR3 nucleotides are TGTGCCAGCACTCAATCGGGACTAGCGGGAGGCGAGCAGTACTTC. Protein product: CASTQSGLAGGEQYF.

V gene TRBV15 combines with J gene TRBJ1-5, with 10 positions matching TRBD1. The CDR3 totals 14 residues. Trimming removed 5 bases from V and 4 bases from J; junction bases left unmatched: 2. CDR1 and CDR2 from the germline V gene are LNHNV and YYDKDF (reference sequence). The CDR3 protein is CATSVDRGNQPQHF. The CDR3, as DNA: TGTGCCACCAGCGTGGACAGGGGGAATCAGCCCCAGCATTTT.

V gene TRBV6-6 combines with J gene TRBJ2-7, with 9 bases that match TRBD1. Germline V gene lookup returns CDR1 MNHNY and CDR2 SVGAGI (reference sequence). This CDR3 comprises 16 residues. Losses at the gene ends were 2 bases for V and 2 bases for J; bases not matched to a gene: 7. CDR3 coding DNA: TGTGCCAGCAGTTACCGGGGACAGGGCCGAACCTACGAGCAGTACTTC. It encodes CASSYRGQGRTYEQYF.